This T cell receptor (beta chain) was recorded in a study of blood T cell repertoires in COVID-19 (dated by TCRdb to about 2020). The study in broad terms: Recovered participants in ImmuneRACE Cohort 3 were defined as having two consecutive negative NP/OP PCR tests, clearance from a healthcare professional, or resolution of symptoms. Samples covering the acute and convalescent phases of COVID-19 were provided by collaborators in the United States, Italy and Spain. The material from the prospective study consisted of cDNA or gDNA derived from T cells, B-cell-depleted T cells, or PBMCs. Deeply sampled blood TCRbeta repertoires from subjects exposed to, actively infected with, or recovered from COVID-19 were included in the dataset. The repertoires were made available in a free public database intended to serve as a resource for research on the immune response to SARS-CoV-2. Samples came from the ongoing ImmuneRACE study (first 160 participants) plus 1,254 subjects from 6 global collaborators. The sample metadata nearly always contained a de-identified subject ID, COVID-19 status, age in years and sex. HLA class I and class II types, where available, came from metadata supplied by the sample provider rather than from assay-based typing. Overall results and qualifications from the work: Clinical and demographic metadata were provided uncurated, with the amount varying by source and participant.

TCRbeta CDR3 regions were amplified from genomic DNA by means of the immunoSEQ Assay, a bias-controlled multiplex PCR. The original pipeline was this. The number of nucleated cells in each sample was estimated from the amplification of reference gene primers within the assay. To quantify the absolute abundance of each unique TCRbeta CDR3 rearrangement, sequence reads were collapsed and filtered. Productive Simpson clonality was computed per sample as the square root of Simpson's diversity index over productive rearrangements. The clones in this table, taken by TCRdb from immuneACCESS, are in-frame only. Not every clone is retained; where verified, under half of the shortfall comes from an unresolved V gene, and the cause of the rest is unknown. The V and J calls and clone size come from that table; D and trimming were worked out from the DNA. This sample gives a few hundred thousand clones in total; 70% to 90% of them show up just once. About 3.1% of the sample is held by the ten biggest clonotypes.

In the prospective study, participants were about 18 to 100 years old, resided in fewer than 25 geographic areas of the United States, and were enrolled through a virtual design. Cohort assignment in the prospective study relied on participant-reported clinical history from a screening survey and a study questionnaire. In the prospective study, mobile phlebotomists collected whole blood, serum and a nasopharyngeal or oropharyngeal swab from each participant. Prospective study participants could optionally give additional blood draws and questionnaires over an approximately two-month period. Blood samples from the prospective study were shipped frozen or at room temperature prior to DNA extraction. V was cut back by 8 bases and J by 3 bases, leaving a gap of 13 bases between them. The CDR3 runs 14 amino acids, cysteine and phenylalanine included. Only CDR3 DNA is held: 42 bases, read in frame from base 1. CDR1 and CDR2 are read off the germline V gene as MNHEY and SVGAGI.

Notes on this clone: The target of this receptor is not known. Per-base qualities were not stored, and no clone one base away is much larger.

Sequenced sample: PBMCs or T cells enriched from blood (not recorded which). The chain joins TRBV6-5 to TRBJ1-4; the D gene is perhaps TRBD1, from 5 matching bases. This TCR was sampled from a woman between 45 and 65 years old in a cohort exposed to, infected with or recovered from COVID-19 (not recorded which). DNA sequence: TGTGCCAGCGGGGGGGGAAAGGCTAATGAAAAACTGTTTTTT. The encoded protein is CASGGGKANEKLFF.